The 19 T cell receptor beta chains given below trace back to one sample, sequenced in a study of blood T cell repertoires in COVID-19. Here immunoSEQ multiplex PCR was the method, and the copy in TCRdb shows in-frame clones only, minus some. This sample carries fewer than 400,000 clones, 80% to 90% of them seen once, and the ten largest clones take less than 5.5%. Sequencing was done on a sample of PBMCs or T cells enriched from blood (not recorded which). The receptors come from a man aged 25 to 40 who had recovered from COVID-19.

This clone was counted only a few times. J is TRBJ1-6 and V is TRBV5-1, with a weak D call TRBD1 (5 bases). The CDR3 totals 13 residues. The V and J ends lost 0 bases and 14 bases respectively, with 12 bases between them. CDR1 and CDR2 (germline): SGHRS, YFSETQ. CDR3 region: CASSLGPGGSLHF. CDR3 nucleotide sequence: TGCGCCAGCAGCTTGGGGCCCGGGGGATCCCTCCACTTT. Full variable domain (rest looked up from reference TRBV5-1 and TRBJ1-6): KAGVTQTPRYLIKTRGQQVTLSCSPISGHRSVSWYQQTPGQGLQFLFEYFSETQRNKGNFPGRFSGRQFSNSRSEMNVSTLELGDSALYLCASSLGPGGSLHFGNGTRLTVT.

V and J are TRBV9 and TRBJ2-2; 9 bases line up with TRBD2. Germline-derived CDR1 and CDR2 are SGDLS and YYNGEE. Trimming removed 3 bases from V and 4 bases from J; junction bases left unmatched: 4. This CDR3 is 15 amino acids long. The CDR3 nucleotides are TGTGCCAGCAGCGGCAGCGGGGGGCCCACCGGGGAGCTGTTTTTT. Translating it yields CASSGSGGPTGELFF. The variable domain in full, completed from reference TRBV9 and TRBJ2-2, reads DSGVTQTPKHLITATGQRVTLRCSPRSGDLSVYWYQQSLDQGLQFLIQYYNGEERAKGNILERFSAQQFPDLHSELNLSSLELGDSALYFCASSGSGGPTGELFFGEGSRLTVL.

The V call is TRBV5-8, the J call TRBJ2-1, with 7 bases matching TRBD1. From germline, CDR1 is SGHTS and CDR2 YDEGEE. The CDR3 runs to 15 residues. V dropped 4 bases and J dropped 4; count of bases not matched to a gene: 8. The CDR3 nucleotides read TGTGCCAGCAGCCTTGAAGGGGGCTTATACAATGAGCAGTTCTTC. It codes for CASSLEGGLYNEQFF.

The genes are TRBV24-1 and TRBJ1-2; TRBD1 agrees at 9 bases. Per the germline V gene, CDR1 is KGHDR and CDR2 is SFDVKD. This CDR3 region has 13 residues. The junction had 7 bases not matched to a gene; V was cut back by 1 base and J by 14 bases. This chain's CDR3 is CATSDLGGQGRTF. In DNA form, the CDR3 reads TGTGCCACCAGTGATTTAGGAGGACAGGGGAGGACCTTC.

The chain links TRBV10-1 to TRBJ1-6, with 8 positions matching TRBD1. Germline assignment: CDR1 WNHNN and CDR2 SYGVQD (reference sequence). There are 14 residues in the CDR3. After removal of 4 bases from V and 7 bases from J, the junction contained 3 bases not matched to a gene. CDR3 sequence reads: CASSGTGRNSPLHF. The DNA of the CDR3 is TGCGCCAGCAGTGGGACAGGGCGGAATTCACCCCTCCACTTT.

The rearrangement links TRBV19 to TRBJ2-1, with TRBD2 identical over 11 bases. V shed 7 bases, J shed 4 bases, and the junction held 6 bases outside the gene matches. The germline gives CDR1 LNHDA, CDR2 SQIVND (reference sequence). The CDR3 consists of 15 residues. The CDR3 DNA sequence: TGTGCCAGTACCCCTACTAGCGGGGGTTACAATGAGCAGTTCTTC. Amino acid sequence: CASTPTSGGYNEQFF.

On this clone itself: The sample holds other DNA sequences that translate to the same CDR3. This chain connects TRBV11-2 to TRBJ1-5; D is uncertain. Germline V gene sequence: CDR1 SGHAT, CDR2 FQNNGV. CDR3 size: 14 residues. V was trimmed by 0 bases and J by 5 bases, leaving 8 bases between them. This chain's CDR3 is CASSLDGGDQPQHF. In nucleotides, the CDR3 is TGTGCCAGCAGCTTAGATGGCGGAGATCAGCCCCAGCATTTT.

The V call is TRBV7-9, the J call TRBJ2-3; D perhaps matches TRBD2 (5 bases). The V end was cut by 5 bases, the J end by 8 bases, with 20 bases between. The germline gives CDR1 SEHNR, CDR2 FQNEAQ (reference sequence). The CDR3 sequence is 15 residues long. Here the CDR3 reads CASSPNLGSAGTQYF. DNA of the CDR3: TGTGCCAGCAGCCCAAACCTCGGCTCGGCGGGTACGCAGTATTTT.

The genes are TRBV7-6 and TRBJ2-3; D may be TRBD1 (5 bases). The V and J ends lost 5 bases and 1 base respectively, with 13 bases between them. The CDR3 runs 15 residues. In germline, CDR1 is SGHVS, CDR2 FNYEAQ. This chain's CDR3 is CASSPGSAGTDTQYF. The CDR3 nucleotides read TGTGCCAGCAGCCCAGGGTCGGCGGGCACAGATACGCAGTATTTT.

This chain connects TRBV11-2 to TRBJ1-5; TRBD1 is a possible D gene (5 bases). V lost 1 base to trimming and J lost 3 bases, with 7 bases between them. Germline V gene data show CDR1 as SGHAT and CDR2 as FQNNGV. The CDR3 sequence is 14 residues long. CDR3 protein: CASSLAGNNQPQHF. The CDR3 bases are TGTGCCAGCAGCTTAGCAGGGAACAATCAGCCCCAGCATTTT. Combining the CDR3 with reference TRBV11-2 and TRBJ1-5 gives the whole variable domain EAGVAQSPRYKIIEKRQSVAFWCNPISGHATLYWYQQILGQGPKLLIQFQNNGVVDDSQLPKDRFSAERLKGVDSTLKIQPAKLEDSAVYLCASSLAGNNQPQHFGDGTRLSIL.

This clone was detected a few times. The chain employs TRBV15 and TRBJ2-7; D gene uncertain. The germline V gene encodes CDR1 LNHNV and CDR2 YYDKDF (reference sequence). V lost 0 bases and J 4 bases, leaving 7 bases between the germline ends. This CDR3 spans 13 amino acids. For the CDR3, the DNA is TGTGCCACCAGCAGAGAAATGGCTTACGAGCAGTACTTC. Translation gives CATSREMAYEQYF.

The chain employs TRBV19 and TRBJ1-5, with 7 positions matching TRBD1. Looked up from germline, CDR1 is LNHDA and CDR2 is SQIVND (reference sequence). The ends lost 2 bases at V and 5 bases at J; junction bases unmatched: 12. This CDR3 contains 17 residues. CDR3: CASSIRPRQGFHQPQHF. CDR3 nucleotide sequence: TGTGCCAGTAGTATACGGCCTCGACAGGGATTTCATCAGCCCCAGCATTTT.

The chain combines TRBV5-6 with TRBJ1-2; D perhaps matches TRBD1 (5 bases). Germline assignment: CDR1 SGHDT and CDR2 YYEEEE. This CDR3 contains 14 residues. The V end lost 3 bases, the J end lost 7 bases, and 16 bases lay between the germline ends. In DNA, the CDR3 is TGTGCCAGCAGCTGGGCGGGGGACGCTGTTGGCTACACCTTC. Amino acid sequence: CASSWAGDAVGYTF.

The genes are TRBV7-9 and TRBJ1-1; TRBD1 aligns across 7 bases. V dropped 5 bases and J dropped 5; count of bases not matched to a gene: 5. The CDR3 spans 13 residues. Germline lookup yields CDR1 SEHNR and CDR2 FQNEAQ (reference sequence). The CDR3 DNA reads TGTGCCAGCAGCCAAGACAGGGATACTGAAGCTTTCTTT. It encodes CASSQDRDTEAFF.

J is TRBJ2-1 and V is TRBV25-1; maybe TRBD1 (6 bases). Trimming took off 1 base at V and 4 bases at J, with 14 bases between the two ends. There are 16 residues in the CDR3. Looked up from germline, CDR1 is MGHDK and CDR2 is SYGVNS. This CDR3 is CASSESGRGVYNEQFF. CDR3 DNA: TGTGCCAGCAGTGAATCGGGCAGGGGCGTATACAATGAGCAGTTCTTC.

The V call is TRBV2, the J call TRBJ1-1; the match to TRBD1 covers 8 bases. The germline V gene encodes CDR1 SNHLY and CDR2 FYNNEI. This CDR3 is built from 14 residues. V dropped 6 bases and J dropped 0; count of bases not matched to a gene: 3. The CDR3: CASRYRGMNTEAFF. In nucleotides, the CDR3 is TGTGCCAGCAGATACAGGGGGATGAACACTGAAGCTTTCTTT.

CDR3 bases: TGCAGCGTTGGGCAGGGGGGCTACGAGCAGTACTTC. Residues: CSVGQGGYEQYF. This chain joins TRBV29-1 and TRBJ2-7; the D gene is possibly TRBD1 (7 bases). The CDR3 covers 12 residues. Germline loops: CDR1 SQVTM, CDR2 ANQGSEA. Trimming left V 4 bases short and J 3 bases short, with 10 bases between.

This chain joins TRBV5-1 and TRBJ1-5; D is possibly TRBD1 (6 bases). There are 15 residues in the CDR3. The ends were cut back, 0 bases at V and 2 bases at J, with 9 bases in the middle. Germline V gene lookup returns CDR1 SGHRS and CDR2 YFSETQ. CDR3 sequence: CASSLGAGGNQPQHF. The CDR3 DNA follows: TGCGCCAGCAGCTTGGGGGCAGGGGGCAATCAGCCCCAGCATTTT.

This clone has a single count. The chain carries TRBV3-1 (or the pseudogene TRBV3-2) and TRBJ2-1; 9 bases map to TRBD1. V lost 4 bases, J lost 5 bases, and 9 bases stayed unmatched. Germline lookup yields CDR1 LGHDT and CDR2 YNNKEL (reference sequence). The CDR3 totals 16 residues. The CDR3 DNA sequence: TGTGCCAGCAGCCCCCCCGGGACAGGGAGGGACAATGAGCAGTTCTTC. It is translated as CASSPPGTGRDNEQFF.